The 2 T cell receptor beta chains presented below share a single source sample, sequenced in a study of blood T cell repertoires in COVID-19. Profiling relied on immunoSEQ multiplex PCR, and the TCRdb table lists in-frame clones only, not all of them. The sample has some 250,000 clones, more than 75% seen once; the top ten hold approximately 3.5%. Sequenced sample: PBMCs or T cells enriched from blood (not recorded which). The receptors originated from a woman aged 40 to 49 with acute COVID-19.

The rearrangement uses TRBV28 and TRBJ1-5; TRBD1 aligns across 8 bases. V gave up 8 bases and J gave up 4 bases; unmatched junction bases: 4. CDR3 length: 13 residues. In germline, CDR1 is MDHEN, CDR2 SYDVKM. The CDR3 DNA sequence: TGTGCCAGCCGACAGGGGATTAATCAGCCCCAGCATTTT. It specifies CASRQGINQPQHF. Looking up the rest from reference TRBV28 and TRBJ1-5 gives the full variable domain: DVKVTQSSRYLVKRTGEKVFLECVQDMDHENMFWYRQDPGLGLRLIYFSYDVKMKEKGDIPEGYSVSREKKERFSLILESASTNQTSMYLCASRQGINQPQHFGDGTRLSIL.

The J gene is TRBJ2-1, the V gene TRBV27; 7 bases fit TRBD2. The germline V gene has CDR1 MNHEY and CDR2 SMNVEV (reference sequence). The CDR3 loop spans 14 amino acids. The DNA for the CDR3 is TGTGCTACATCAGATGCGGGAGTTGGGTATGAGCAGTTCTTC. This translates into CATSDAGVGYEQFF.